This TCR beta chain was sequenced in a study of radiation and T cells in renal cell carcinoma. On the study more broadly: Nephrectomy followed 15 Gy stereotactic body radiation by 4 weeks. Study-wide findings and caveats: In blood, top tumor clones expanded by 2 weeks, shrinking by 4.

Comment on this clone: No antigen is known for it.

The method was immunoSEQ multiplex PCR; TCRdb's version includes in-frame clones alone and lacks a portion of them. The repertoire holds around 140,000 clones, with roughly 90% as singletons. This sample's time point: baseline pretreatment blood. Treatment of the sample: 15 Gy SBRT to primary tumor, nephrectomy 4 weeks later. After SBRT, blood was collected at 2 and 4 weeks, plus baseline. This renal cell carcinoma was of the clear cell type. The sequence was obtained from a woman in her sixties or seventies with renal cell carcinoma. This sample comprised blood, obtained from a patient whose treatment included radiotherapy and nephrectomy.

The CDR3 DNA follows: TGTGCCAGCAATGGCTCGGACAGACGTCTTAACTACGAGCAGTACTTC. It encodes CASNGSDRRLNYEQYF. This sequence joins TRBV28 and TRBJ2-7, with D perhaps TRBD1 (6 bases). The V gene's germline CDR1 is MDHEN and CDR2 SYDVKM. The V end lost 7 bases, the J end lost 3 bases, and 22 bases lay between the germline ends. CDR3 size: 16 residues.